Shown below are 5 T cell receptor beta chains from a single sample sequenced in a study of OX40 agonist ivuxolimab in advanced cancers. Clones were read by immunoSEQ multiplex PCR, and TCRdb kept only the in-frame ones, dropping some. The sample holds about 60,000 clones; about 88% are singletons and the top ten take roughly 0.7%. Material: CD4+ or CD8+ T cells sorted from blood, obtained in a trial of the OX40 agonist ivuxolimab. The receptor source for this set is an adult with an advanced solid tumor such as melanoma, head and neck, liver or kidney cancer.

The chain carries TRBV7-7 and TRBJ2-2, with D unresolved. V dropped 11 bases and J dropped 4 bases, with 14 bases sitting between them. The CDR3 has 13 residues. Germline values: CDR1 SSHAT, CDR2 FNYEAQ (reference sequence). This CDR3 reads CAVRVRPTGELFF. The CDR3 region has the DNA TGTGCCGTCCGGGTCCGCCCCACCGGGGAGCTGTTTTTT.

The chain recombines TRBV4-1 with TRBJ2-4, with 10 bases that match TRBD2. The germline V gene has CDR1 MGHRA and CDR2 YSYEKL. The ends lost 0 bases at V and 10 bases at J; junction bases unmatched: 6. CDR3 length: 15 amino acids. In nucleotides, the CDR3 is TGCGCCAGCAGCCAAGAAGGGCTAGCGGGAGAAATTCAGTACTTC. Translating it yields CASSQEGLAGEIQYF.

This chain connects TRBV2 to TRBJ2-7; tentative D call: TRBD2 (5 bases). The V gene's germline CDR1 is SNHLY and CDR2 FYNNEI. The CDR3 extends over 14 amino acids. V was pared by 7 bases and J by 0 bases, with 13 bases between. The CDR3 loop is CASNMGDISYEQYF. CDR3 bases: TGTGCCAGCAATATGGGAGACATCTCCTACGAGCAGTACTTC.

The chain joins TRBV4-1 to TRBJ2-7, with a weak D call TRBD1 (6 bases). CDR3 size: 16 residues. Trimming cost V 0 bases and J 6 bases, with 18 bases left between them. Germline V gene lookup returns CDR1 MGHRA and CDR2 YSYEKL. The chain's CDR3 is CASSQDWGQGIGEQYF. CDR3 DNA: TGCGCCAGCAGCCAAGATTGGGGGCAGGGTATCGGCGAGCAGTACTTC.

CDR3 bases: TGTGCCAGCAGCTTAGATCTCGGGGGAAACACCATATATTTT. Translation gives CASSLDLGGNTIYF. V is TRBV11-2 and J is TRBJ1-3, with D hard to call. V shed 0 bases and J shed 4 bases, with 7 bases lying between them. Per the germline V gene, CDR1 is SGHAT and CDR2 is FQNNGV. This CDR3 spans 14 amino acids.